The entry below gives a single T cell receptor beta chain sequence along with its context. The antigen remains undetermined. This sample was included in a study of T cell responses to AZD1222 COVID-19 vaccine. For the study at large: Combined were second doses at about 4 or about 12 weeks.

Clones were read by immunoSEQ multiplex PCR, and TCRdb kept only the in-frame ones, dropping some. Here the sample spans 100,000 to 150,000 clones, approximately 88% being singletons. Study conclusions and caveats: Rises in breadth and depth of Spike-specific TCRs came after two AZD1222 doses. Spike-wide coverage was observed for vaccine-associated CD4 TCRs, with dominant responses at 160-218 and 743-854. Sampling that yielded the repertoires occurred only after the peak T cell response.

Trimming shortened V by 3 bases and J by 5 bases, and 11 bases separated the two germline ends. Per germline, CDR1 LGHDT and CDR2 YNNKEL (reference sequence). The CDR3 length is 14 residues. The chain couples TRBV3-1 (or the pseudogene TRBV3-2) to TRBJ2-1; D not certain. The starting material was peripheral blood, obtained on day 0 of AZD1222 vaccination. This clonotype originated in an adult in good health. The CDR3 coding sequence is TGTGCCAGCAGCCAGGGTATAATCCACAATGAGCAGTTCTTC. This gives the protein CASSQGIIHNEQFF.